The source of this TCR beta chain is a study of T-cell reconstitution after alpha-beta-depleted transplantation in children. There are many counts of this clonotype. Trimming cost V 2 bases and J 7 bases, with 15 bases left between them. This CDR3 is built from 15 residues. CDR1 is WNHNN and CDR2 is SYGVQD in the germline V gene (reference sequence). TCRbeta library construction was performed incorporating unique molecular identifiers. Each CDR3 protein gets one entry after TCRdb re-called the PCR reads with MiXCR. This table holds around 360,000 distinct CDR3 sequences, under 13% found once. The V gene is TRBV10-1, the J gene TRBJ2-1; possible D gene TRBD1, 6 bases. This sample comprised PBMCs from the stem cell graft donor, obtained from the stem cell graft. This receptor was identified in a human donor who donated a stem cell graft to a child with acute lymphoblastic leukemia. The DNA for the CDR3 is TGCGCCAGCAGTGAGGCCTTAGGGGGTTGGAATGAGCAGTTCTTC. Its protein is CASSEALGGWNEQFF.